This record concerns one T cell receptor beta chain sequence. The clone's antigen remains unknown. Data came from an Illumina HiSeq 2000. TCR beta cDNA libraries were prepared using 5'RACE template switching, which introduced a universal primer site and unique molecular identifiers. cDNA synthesis was primed from the TCR beta constant segment, followed by two successive PCR amplification steps. The study's own analysis went as follows. Reads were demultiplexed and grouped by UMI with MIGEC, and clonotypes were assembled and quantified with MiTCR. To exclude erroneous sequences, only TCR cDNA sequences supported by at least two reads were retained. The tcR package was used for downstream repertoire analysis, with clonotypes matched between fractions based on CDR3 nucleotide sequence plus V segment. VDJmatch was used to annotate antigen specificity against VDJdb, with one amino acid substitution in CDR3 allowed. After the reads were reprocessed by TCRdb, one entry was made per CDR3 protein sequence, with no DNA. The V and J calls reflect TCRdb's pipeline rather than the authors' work. The record for this sample contains about 460,000 distinct CDR3 sequences. The top ten hold over 1.3% of the sample.

The germline V gene provides CDR1 SGHTA and CDR2 FQGTGA. The CDR3 sequence holds 14 residues, the cysteine and phenylalanine included. The DNA is not on file. The data derive from a study of T cells expressing NK-cell markers (dated by TCRdb to between 2020 and 2021). Study-wide context: Seven or eight donors provided sorted CD3+CD56+NKG2C+, CD3+CD56+NKG2C- and CD3+CD56-NKG2C+ T-cell subsets, whose TCR beta-chain repertoires were profiled. Libraries were sequenced as 2 x 150 bp reads on Illumina HiSeq 2000/2500, MiSeq or NextSeq. Among the eight sequenced donors, seven were HCMV-seropositive and one was HCMV-seronegative. The study sequenced eight donors, all healthy volunteers chosen at random: three men and five women.

Broader findings and caveats from the paper: Whether the expanded NKG2C-expressing T cell clones were specific for HCMV antigens was left unclear. Those dominant clonotypes were again the most abundant among CD3+CD56-NKG2C+ cells in a handful of donors, at about 25-65%. In six donors, the dominant CD3+CD56+NKG2C+ clonotypes ranked among the top 10 CD8+ clonotypes, making up roughly 1.0-8% of CD8+ T cells.

A commercial ELISA kit detecting HCMV-specific IgG in serum was used to determine HCMV serostatus. Ficoll density gradient centrifugation was used to isolate peripheral blood mononuclear cells from blood. Specimen: blood T cells: a sorted CD56 or NKG2C T cell subset, CD4+ or CD8+ T cells, or bulk PBMC T cells (not recorded which). The receptor was isolated from a woman aged 50 to 60 in good health. Donor details come from another sample of the same person, matched by shared clones. The sequence links TRBV7-3 to TRBJ2-1; TCRdb proposes TRBD2, but this gene call is untestable without DNA. The CDR3 protein: CASSLIPSGSAQFF.